This record covers a single T cell receptor (beta chain). This clone is described as medium-sized (0.01 to 0.1%). Its target antigen remains unknown. One base away there is no much larger clone; base qualities are not given. V is clipped by 4 bases and J by 3 bases, and the sequence between their germline boundaries is 18 bases long. There are 16 amino acids in the CDR3, from cysteine to phenylalanine inclusive. The DNA shown is the 48-base CDR3, in frame from base 1. CDR1 and CDR2, looked up from the germline V gene (reference sequence), are LNHDA and SQIVND. This specimen comes from a study of control samples from healthy donors and cancer patients (dated by TCRdb to about 2020). Library construction relied on the immunoSEQ multiplex PCR assay. Drawn from immuneACCESS, this table holds only the in-frame rearrangements with V and J called that TCRdb kept. Clones are partly lost; checked studies trace under half to an unresolved V gene and leave the rest unexplained. The sample has around 94,000 clones on record, about nine tenths of them singletons. Around 3.5% of the sample comes from the top ten.

This TCR was recovered from a young woman in good health. Sequencing input: blood. The chain is encoded by TRBV19 joined to TRBJ1-2, with TRBD1 as a weak D call on 5 bases. The CDR3 loop reads CASSTSRVGRDYGYTF. In nucleotides, the sequence is TGTGCCAGTAGTACCTCTCGTGTGGGACGGGACTATGGCTACACCTTC.